This T cell receptor beta chain was identified in a study of CD8 T cells in Susac syndrome. Unmatched junction bases numbered 6, after V lost 4 bases and J lost 4 bases. CDR3 length: 14 amino acids. Germline V gives CDR1 SGHNT, CDR2 YYREEE (reference sequence). The authors carried out high-throughput sequencing of TCR beta. They applied it to CD8+ and CD4+ T cells obtained from blood. Age- and sex-matched healthy donors served as the control group. Negative magnetic isolation gave CD8+ and CD4+ cells; FACS enriched CD8+ TEMRA. After extraction with the RNeasy kit, roughly 0.45 to 1 ug of the RNA was reverse transcribed using random hexamers. TCRdb re-called the immunoSEQ multiplex PCR reads through MiXCR, storing one row per CDR3 protein. The sample has around 160,000 distinct CDR3 sequences, 93% seen once.

The source material was CD4+ T cells from PBMCs. V gene TRBV5-4 combines with J gene TRBJ2-7; the match to TRBD2 covers 9 bases. The sequence was collected from a human donor in good health. CDR3 loop: CASSAAGGRYEQYF. For the CDR3, the DNA is TGTGCCAGCAGCGCAGCGGGGGGCCGGTACGAGCAGTACTTC.